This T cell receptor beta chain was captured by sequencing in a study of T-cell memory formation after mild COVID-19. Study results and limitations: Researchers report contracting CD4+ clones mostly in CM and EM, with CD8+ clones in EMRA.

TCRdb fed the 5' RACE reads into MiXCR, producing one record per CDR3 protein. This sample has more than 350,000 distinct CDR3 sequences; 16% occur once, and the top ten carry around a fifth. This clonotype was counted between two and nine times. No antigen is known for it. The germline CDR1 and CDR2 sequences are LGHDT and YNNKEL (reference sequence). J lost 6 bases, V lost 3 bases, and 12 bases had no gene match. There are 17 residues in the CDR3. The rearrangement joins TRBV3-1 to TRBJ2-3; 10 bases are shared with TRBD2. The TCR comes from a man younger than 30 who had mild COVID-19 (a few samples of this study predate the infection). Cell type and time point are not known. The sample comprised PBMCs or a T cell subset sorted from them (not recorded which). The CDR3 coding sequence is TGTGCCAGCAGCCAGAATCTAGCGGGGGCCGCGTCCGATACGCAGTATTTT. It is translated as CASSQNLAGAASDTQYF.